This T cell receptor (beta chain) was observed in a study of identical twins (dated by TCRdb to 2016 to 2017). About the full investigation: To test whether fetal clonotypes persist, the study used deep sequencing on TCR alpha and beta repertoires from monozygotic twins, unrelated adults of various ages, and cord blood. Replicate twin experiments were performed at different times using different library preparation protocols to rule out contamination.

Only healthy Caucasian donors were included. V and J lose 8 bases and 2 bases, and a span of 13 bases separates them. Taken from the germline V gene, the CDR1 and CDR2 loops are MDHEN and SYDVKM. The CDR3 holds 14 amino acids from the cysteine to the phenylalanine. Just CDR3 DNA is preserved here, 42 bases in frame from base 1. Broad study findings and their caveats: A weaker excess of twin sharing was found in beta out-of-frame sequences because the signal-to-noise ratio was lowered by fewer shared sequences. Out-of-frame TCR alpha sequences shared between twins showed an excess of low generation-probability sequences compared with coincidental sharing between unrelated individuals. Abundant cord blood beta clonotypes had fewer insertions, young adult naive repertoires showed a similar but weaker trend, and memory repertoires showed no such trend. Invariant T cells such as MAIT and iNKT could partly confound zero-insertion analyses, although diverse VJ usage argued against such confounding for most clonotypes. In monozygotic twins, out-of-frame TCR alpha sharing was systematically underestimated by recombination models, although the models agreed with sharing between unrelated individuals. Because the same donors could not be followed over many years, conclusions were based on cross-sectional statistical analysis.

Receptor amplification or capture employed 5' RACE. Sequencing was carried out with an Illumina HiSeq 2000. A universal primer binding site was added through template switching, and the final cDNA carried a unique molecular identifier so that TCR cDNA molecules could be counted accurately. First-strand cDNA for TCR alpha and beta chains was synthesized from specific primers in the conserved constant-segment region. To control for contamination, each cDNA library was double barcoded with a SMART-Mk sample barcode plus Illumina barcodes. TruSeq adapter sequences, together with Illumina sample barcodes, were added in two successive PCR steps. The Illumina HiSeq platform was used with custom primers to sequence TCR alpha and beta cDNA libraries. The study's processing was this. Raw reads were processed with MiGEC to extract unique molecular identifiers, and MiXCR was used to determine CDR3 positions. Recombination models were inferred per individual with the repgenHMM and IGoR tools using an EM algorithm. The analysis of shared clonotypes was done with the tcR package in R, with sharing normalized by the product of cloneset sizes. Out-of-frame nonproductive sequences were analyzed to study raw recombination free of thymic and clonal selection effects. TCRdb took the public reads, trimmed them with fastp at Q25, ran MiXCR for clone calling and kept in-frame beta chains. Rows with a matching CDR3 protein are joined into one entry that keeps the most common DNA and genes. These V and J calls are TCRdb output, not the study's own analysis. The sample table lists 1.5 million to 2 million distinct CDR3 sequences, 32% of them with a count of one. The top ten hold 0.27% of the sample.

Note on this clonotype: Its cognate antigen has yet to be identified. Qualities for individual bases were not recorded, and no much larger clone is one base off.

The clonotype originates from a newborn girl in good health. The chain is encoded by TRBV28 joined to TRBJ1-5; TRBD1 is a weak D gene call, 5 bases matching. The sequencing sample was made of cord blood. The CDR3 region: CASHGRGGNQPQHF. The nucleotides are TGTGCCAGCCACGGACGAGGGGGCAATCAGCCCCAGCATTTT.